What follows are 19 T cell receptor beta chains derived from one specimen sequenced in a study of metastatic and nonmetastatic thyroid tumors. TCRdb reanalyzed the PCR reads with MiXCR. The repertoire includes approximately 15,000 clones, around 31% of them detected once, and roughly 13% sits in the top ten. Nobody among the patients had been given any treatment before thyroid surgery. The sequenced material came from tumor tissue. These receptors all stem from a male donor with papillary thyroid cancer or a benign thyroid nodule (not recorded which). Some clones in this sample may be carry-over from other donors' samples.

On this clone: The junction does not match germline at one end; this may be a read error. The V and J genes are TRBV20-1 and TRBJ1-3, with D perhaps TRBD1 (6 bases). In germline, CDR1 is DFQATT, CDR2 SNEGSKA (reference sequence). This CDR3 is built from 12 residues. The CDR3 nucleotides are TGCAGTGTTCGGACAGTAGGAAACAGCATATATTTT. Translating gives CSVRTVGNSIYF.

The chain has TRBV2 and TRBJ1-2; D not resolved. V was clipped by 4 bases and J by 6 bases, with 12 bases between them. In germline, CDR1 is SNHLY, CDR2 FYNNEI. This CDR3 has 13 amino acids. CDR3 loop: CASSVGWEDGYTF. DNA of the CDR3: TGTGCCAGCAGTGTGGGCTGGGAGGATGGCTACACCTTC.

This rearrangement joins TRBV5-1 to TRBJ2-3; perhaps TRBD1 as D (6 bases). Germline CDR1 is SGHRS and CDR2 is YFSETQ. Trimming removed 3 bases from V and 2 bases from J, with 22 bases in between. This CDR3 is 18 amino acids long. CDR3 protein: CASSSGQRRDKYTDTQYF. CDR3 DNA: TGCGCCAGCAGCTCGGGACAACGTCGGGATAAATACACAGATACGCAGTATTTT.

This clone came up many times. The chain combines TRBV27 with TRBJ1-2; 9 positions agree with TRBD1. The CDR3 runs 13 residues. V was pared by 3 bases and J by 7 bases, with 3 bases of the junction left unmatched. Germline assignment: CDR1 MNHEY and CDR2 SMNVEV (reference sequence). CDR3 protein: CASSFWTGVGYTF. The CDR3 DNA sequence: TGTGCCAGCAGTTTTTGGACAGGGGTTGGCTACACCTTC.

V gene TRBV6-2 or TRBV6-3 combines with J gene TRBJ2-3; 12 bases are shared with TRBD2. J gave up 3 bases and V 0 bases, and 7 bases lay outside the gene matches. Germline CDR1 and CDR2: MNHEY and SVGEGT. CDR3 length equals 18 residues. In DNA, the CDR3 is TGTGCCAGCAGTTACTCACTTTCTGGACTAGCGGGAACAGATACGCAGTATTTT. Its translation: CASSYSLSGLAGTDTQYF.

In the case of this clone: This could be a read error, since a much larger clone is one nucleotide away. This chain joins TRBV6-4 and TRBJ2-3, with TRBD2 matching 10 bases. The CDR3 totals 14 residues. In germline, CDR1 is MRHNA, CDR2 SNTAGT. For the CDR3, the DNA is TGTGCCGGCAGTGCTAGCGGGAGCGCAGATACGCAGAATTTT. This codes for CAGSASGSADTQNF.

By its share, this clone is medium-sized. V and J are TRBV20-1 and TRBJ1-6; D gene uncertain. V was pared by 6 bases and J by 7 bases, with 19 bases between. CDR3 length equals 15 residues. Germline loops: CDR1 DFQATT, CDR2 SNEGSKA (reference sequence). CDR3: CSARDLKFGNSPLHF. In nucleotides, the CDR3 is TGCAGTGCCCGAGATCTCAAATTTGGGAATTCACCCCTCCACTTT.

This clone was seen a handful of times. One end of the junction varies from germline; a read error may be responsible. V usage is TRBV19 and J usage is TRBJ2-3, with D possibly being TRBD1 (5 bases). The CDR3 has 15 amino acids. Germline values: CDR1 LNHDA, CDR2 SQIVND (reference sequence). DNA of the CDR3: TGTGCCAGTACGGTCGGACATTTTAGCACAGATACGAAGTATTTT. This encodes CASTVGHFSTDTKYF.

At least ten counts were recorded for this clone. The V gene is TRBV5-1, the J gene TRBJ2-2; the D call may be TRBD1 or TRBD2 (7 bases each). CDR3 size: 15 residues. Germline V gives CDR1 SGHRS, CDR2 YFSETQ. V was clipped by 4 bases and J by 5 bases, with 15 bases between them. CDR3 loop: CASSRGTAGTGELFF. The CDR3, as DNA: TGCGCCAGCAGCAGGGGGACAGCGGGGACCGGGGAGCTGTTTTTT.

This clone showed up just a few times. V usage is TRBV29-1 and J usage is TRBJ2-2; D is possibly TRBD1 or TRBD2 (5 bases each). Germline-derived CDR1 and CDR2 are SQVTM and ANQGSEA. CDR3 length: 12 residues. V was trimmed by 7 bases and J by 0 bases, leaving 6 bases between them. CDR3 region: CSAGPNTGELFF. The CDR3 DNA reads as TGCAGCGCGGGGCCGAACACCGGGGAGCTGTTTTTT.

The chain employs TRBV4-1 and TRBJ2-7; D gene uncertain. V was cut by 0 bases and J by 3 bases, with 12 bases left in between. This CDR3 has 15 residues. Per the germline V gene, CDR1 is MGHRA and CDR2 is YSYEKL. The CDR3 loop reads CASSQEINSVYEQYF. DNA for the CDR3: TGCGCCAGCAGCCAAGAAATTAACTCTGTCTACGAGCAGTACTTC.

This clone is classed as medium-sized. V usage is TRBV19 and J usage is TRBJ1-2; a weak D match, TRBD1 (6 bases). This CDR3 contains 16 residues. The germline V gene has CDR1 LNHDA and CDR2 SQIVND (reference sequence). Between the trimmed V and J ends, which lost 8 bases and 1 base, there was a span of 20 bases. In DNA form, the CDR3 reads TGTGCCAGTCTGGGAGTGGGGGGGCTTTTTAACTATGGCTACACCTTC. Translation gives CASLGVGGLFNYGYTF. The full variable domain, rest sourced from reference TRBV19 and TRBJ1-2, is DGGITQSPKYLFRKEGQNVTLSCEQNLNHDAMYWYRQDPGQGLRLIYYSQIVNDFQKGDIAEGYSVSREKKESFPLTVTSAQKNPTAFYLCASLGVGGLFNYGYTFGSGTRLTVV.

This clone counts as medium-sized. V gene TRBV3-1 combines with J gene TRBJ1-6; no clear D gene. The V gene's germline CDR1 is LGHDT and CDR2 YNNKEL (reference sequence). The CDR3 runs 18 residues. Trimming took off 0 bases at V and 1 base at J, with 13 bases between the two ends. Here the CDR3 reads CASSQERRGISYNSPLHF. The CDR3 nucleotides read TGTGCCAGCAGCCAAGAAAGGCGGGGAATATCCTATAATTCACCCCTCCACTTT.

The chain's CDR3 is CASELTDADTQYF. CDR3 in DNA: TGTGCCAGCGAATTGACAGACGCAGATACGCAGTATTTT. The rearrangement links TRBV6-1 to TRBJ2-3; maybe TRBD1 (5 bases). Trimming stripped 8 bases from V and 4 bases from J, with 13 bases between. The germline V gene has CDR1 MNHNS and CDR2 SASEGT. This CDR3 contains 13 residues.

This clone was seen more than once but under ten times. The V and J genes are TRBV6-1 and TRBJ2-7; tentatively, D is TRBD2 (6 bases). Looked up from germline, CDR1 is MNHNS and CDR2 is SASEGT. V was trimmed by 6 bases and J by 3 bases, leaving 21 bases between them. There are 16 residues in the CDR3. The DNA for the CDR3 is TGTGCCAGCAGACGCGGGGCGGGGACTGGAATCTACGAGCAGTACTTC. It yields the protein CASRRGAGTGIYEQYF.

The CDR3 here is CASTTGEVTDTQYF. In DNA, the CDR3 is TGTGCCAGCACTACAGGGGAAGTCACAGATACGCAGTATTTT. The rearrangement links TRBV2 to TRBJ2-3; TRBD1 agrees at 7 bases. Germline V CDR1 and CDR2: SNHLY, FYNNEI. The CDR3 extends over 14 amino acids. The trim removed 7 bases at V and 2 bases at J, leaving 6 bases unmatched. Full variable domain (missing parts from reference TRBV2 and TRBJ2-3): EPEVTQTPSHQVTQMGQEVILRCVPISNHLYFYWYRQILGQKVEFLVSFYNNEISEKSEIFDDQFSVERPDGSNFTLKIRSTKLEDSAMYFCASTTGEVTDTQYFGPGTRLTVL.

The chain uses TRBV20-1 and TRBJ2-6; D unclear. This CDR3 region has 15 residues. V lost 0 bases, J lost 2 bases, and 8 bases lay in between. CDR1 and CDR2 (germline): DFQATT, SNEGSKA (reference sequence). The DNA for the CDR3 is TGCAGTGCTAGAGATCAGTGTCCTGGGGCCAACGTCCTGACTTTC. Protein product: CSARDQCPGANVLTF.

By share, this clone counts as medium-sized. Additional DNA sequences in this sample encode the identical CDR3. The chain has TRBV15 and TRBJ1-5, with a weak D call TRBD1 (5 bases). This CDR3 spans 14 amino acids. Germline loops: CDR1 LNHNV, CDR2 YYDKDF (reference sequence). Deletions cut 5 bases from V and 0 bases from J, with 8 bases between. CDR3 amino acids: CATSPDSSNQPQHF. CDR3 coding DNA: TGTGCCACCAGCCCCGACAGTAGCAATCAGCCCCAGCATTTT.

This clone is labeled medium-sized. This CDR3 is also generated by other DNA sequences in the sample. V is TRBV27 and J is TRBJ1-2; D gene uncertain. CDR1 MNHEY and CDR2 SMNVEV come from the germline V gene (reference sequence). This CDR3 has 16 residues. With 2 bases removed from V and 4 bases from J, the gap between germline ends came to 17 bases. In DNA form, the CDR3 reads TGTGCCAGCAGTTTAAATGGGCAGCCTTTGGGCTATGGCTACACCTTC. This sequence encodes CASSLNGQPLGYGYTF.